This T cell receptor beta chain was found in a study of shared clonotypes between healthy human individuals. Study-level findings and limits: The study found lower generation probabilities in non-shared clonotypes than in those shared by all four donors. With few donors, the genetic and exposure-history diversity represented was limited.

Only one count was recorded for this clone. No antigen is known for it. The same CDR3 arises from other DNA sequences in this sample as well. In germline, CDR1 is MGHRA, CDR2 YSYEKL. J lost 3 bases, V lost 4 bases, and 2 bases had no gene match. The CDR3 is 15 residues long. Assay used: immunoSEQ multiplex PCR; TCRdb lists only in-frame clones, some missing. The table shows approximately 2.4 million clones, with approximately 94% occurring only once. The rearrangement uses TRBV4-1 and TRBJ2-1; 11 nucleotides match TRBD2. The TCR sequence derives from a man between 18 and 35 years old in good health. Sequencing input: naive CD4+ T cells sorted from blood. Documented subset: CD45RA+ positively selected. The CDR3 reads CASSPTSGDYNEQFF. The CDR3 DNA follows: TGCGCCAGCAGCCCGACTAGCGGGGACTACAATGAGCAGTTCTTC.